The 18 T cell receptor beta chains reported below all come from one sample, sequenced in a study of blood T cell repertoires in COVID-19. Libraries were prepared by immunoSEQ multiplex PCR; TCRdb keeps only in-frame clonotypes and omits some of them. The sample consists of under 300,000 clones, over 80% of them appearing once. Input material: peripheral blood. Receptor source: a young man who had recovered from COVID-19.

The V gene is TRBV6-6, the J gene TRBJ1-5, with 7 bases that match TRBD1. J lost 2 bases, V lost 5 bases, and 9 bases had no gene match. This CDR3 is 16 amino acids long. CDR1 is MNHNY, CDR2 SVGAGI, per germline (reference sequence). The CDR3 here is CASSGYRGGGNQPQHF. CDR3 DNA: TGTGCCAGCAGTGGGTACAGGGGAGGCGGCAATCAGCCCCAGCATTTT.

CDR3 nucleotides: TGTGCCAGCAGCTTGGAATCGGGTGGTAGCCAGACCCAGTACTTC. It yields the protein CASSLESGGSQTQYF. V usage is TRBV5-4 and J usage is TRBJ2-5; D gene uncertain. This CDR3 contains 15 residues. Trimming stripped 0 bases from V and 6 bases from J, with 15 bases between. Germline V gene data show CDR1 as SGHNT and CDR2 as YYREEE (reference sequence).

This clone is a singleton in its sample. The chain is built from TRBV15 and TRBJ1-2; possible D gene TRBD1, 5 bases. V gave up 0 bases and J gave up 7 bases, with 9 bases separating them. The CDR3 is made up of 13 amino acids. Germline lookup yields CDR1 LNHNV and CDR2 YYDKDF (reference sequence). The CDR3 nucleotides read TGTGCCACCAGCAGAGACAGGGTAGGTGGCTACACCTTC. Protein: CATSRDRVGGYTF. Supplemented by reference TRBV15 and TRBJ1-2, the full variable domain reads DAMVIQNPRYQVTQFGKPVTLSCSQTLNHNVMYWYQQKSSQAPKLLFHYYDKDFNNEADTPDNFQSRRPNTSFCFLDIRSPGLGDTAMYLCATSRDRVGGYTFGSGTRLTVV.

This chain's CDR3 is CASSLARGILVGYTF. As DNA, the CDR3 is TGTGCCAGCAGCTTAGCGAGAGGGATTCTTGTTGGCTACACCTTC. The gene calls are TRBV7-9 and TRBJ1-2; the D is unclear. Germline V gives CDR1 SEHNR, CDR2 FQNEAQ (reference sequence). This CDR3 spans 15 amino acids. Trimming pared 0 bases from V and 7 bases from J, leaving 15 bases between.

J is TRBJ1-4 and V is TRBV7-9, with no clear D. The CDR3 consists of 16 residues. Per germline, CDR1 SEHNR and CDR2 FQNEAQ (reference sequence). The V end was cut by 1 base, the J end by 7 bases, with 16 bases between. CDR3 bases: TGTGCCAGCAGCTTAGGGGAGACCCATCCCCGTGAAAAACTGTTTTTT. As protein: CASSLGETHPREKLFF. Full variable domain (outside the CDR3, taken from reference TRBV7-9 and TRBJ1-4): DTGVSQNPRHKITKRGQNVTFRCDPISEHNRLYWYRQTLGQGPEFLTYFQNEAQLEKSRLLSDRFSAERPKGSFSTLEIQRTEQGDSAMYLCASSLGETHPREKLFFGSGTQLSVL.

This sequence joins TRBV5-1 and TRBJ2-5; D may be TRBD1 (5 bases). Deletions cut 2 bases from V and 5 bases from J, with 13 bases between. Germline values: CDR1 SGHRS, CDR2 YFSETQ. The CDR3 is made up of 14 amino acids. CDR3 DNA sequence: TGCGCCAGCAGCTTCTTAGGGGTGAAGGAGACCCAGTACTTC. This codes for CASSFLGVKETQYF. The full variable domain, in which reference TRBV5-1 and TRBJ2-5 provide the parts outside the CDR3, is KAGVTQTPRYLIKTRGQQVTLSCSPISGHRSVSWYQQTPGQGLQFLFEYFSETQRNKGNFPGRFSGRQFSNSRSEMNVSTLELGDSALYLCASSFLGVKETQYFGPGTRLLVL.

The chain has TRBV14 and TRBJ2-1; a possible D gene is TRBD2 (5 bases). V lost 1 base, J lost 0 bases, and 10 bases lay in between. The CDR3 is made up of 16 amino acids. In germline, CDR1 is SGHDN, CDR2 FVKESK. DNA of the CDR3: TGTGCCAGCAGCCAAGGTGGGGAGAGCTCCTACAATGAGCAGTTCTTC. Protein product: CASSQGGESSYNEQFF. Complete variable domain (other parts from reference TRBV14 and TRBJ2-1): EAGVTQFPSHSVIEKGQTVTLRCDPISGHDNLYWYRRVMGKEIKFLLHFVKESKQDESGMPNNRFLAERTGGTYSTLKVQPAELEDSGVYFCASSQGGESSYNEQFFGPGTRLTVL.

DNA for the CDR3: TGTGCCAGCGGGGACAGGTTCTCTAGCACAGATACGCAGTATTTT. Its translation: CASGDRFSSTDTQYF. The chain uses TRBV6-5 and TRBJ2-3, with 8 bases matching TRBD1. Trimming took 8 bases from V and 0 from J; bases not matched to a gene: 7. There are 15 residues in the CDR3. Germline values: CDR1 MNHEY, CDR2 SVGAGI.

The chain employs TRBV7-3 and TRBJ1-1; D call uncertain. Between the trimmed V and J ends, which lost 5 bases and 3 bases, there was a span of 13 bases. Germline V gene sequence: CDR1 SGHTA, CDR2 FQGTGA. CDR3 size: 14 residues. CDR3 nucleotide sequence: TGTGCCAGCAGCGCCGCCCCAGATGACACTGAAGCTTTCTTT. Residues: CASSAAPDDTEAFF.

The chain has TRBV28 and TRBJ2-2; maybe TRBD1 (6 bases). The ends were cut back, 6 bases at V and 7 bases at J, with 15 bases in the middle. Per germline, CDR1 MDHEN and CDR2 SYDVKM. CDR3 length equals 14 residues. The CDR3 region has the DNA TGTGCCAGCAGCCGTACAGGGTCCGGCGGGGAGCTGTTTTTT. This translates into CASSRTGSGGELFF.

The chain employs TRBV5-4 and TRBJ2-2; TRBD1 matches at 7 bases. The ends lost 4 bases at V and 6 bases at J; junction bases unmatched: 12. Germline values: CDR1 SGHNT, CDR2 YYREEE (reference sequence). There are 16 residues in the CDR3. The CDR3 loop is CASSPLDEGASGELFF. The CDR3 nucleotides read TGTGCCAGCAGCCCCCTCGATGAGGGGGCATCCGGGGAGCTGTTTTTT.

This clone was counted once. The gene calls are TRBV7-9 and TRBJ1-1, with a tentative D call TRBD1 (6 bases). The CDR3 spans 16 residues. Trimming stripped 1 base from V and 5 bases from J, with 17 bases between. Germline V gene sequence: CDR1 SEHNR, CDR2 FQNEAQ (reference sequence). CDR3 protein: CASSLVLGRGGTEAFF. The CDR3 DNA follows: TGTGCCAGCAGCTTAGTTCTAGGCAGGGGAGGGACTGAAGCTTTCTTT.

The chain recombines TRBV4-1 with TRBJ1-3; no definite D call. V shed 1 base and J shed 8 bases, with 9 bases lying between them. Germline values: CDR1 MGHRA, CDR2 YSYEKL. The CDR3 loop spans 13 amino acids. CDR3 amino acids: CASSQAMEDTIYF. The CDR3, as DNA: TGCGCCAGCAGCCAAGCGATGGAGGACACCATATATTTT.

The V call is TRBV7-9, the J call TRBJ1-6; D is unclear. This CDR3 is 15 amino acids long. Germline V CDR1 and CDR2: SEHNR, FQNEAQ (reference sequence). V was pared by 4 bases and J by 0 bases, with 7 bases between. In DNA, the CDR3 is TGTGCCAGCAGCTCCTCGGGCTCCTATAATTCACCCCTCCACTTT. The encoded protein is CASSSSGSYNSPLHF.

The genes are TRBV9 and TRBJ1-4, with D possibly TRBD1 on 6 matching bases. The germline CDR1 and CDR2 sequences are SGDLS and YYNGEE. V gave up 3 bases and J gave up 8 bases, with 17 bases separating them. The CDR3 runs to 15 residues. The CDR3 reads CASSAGTSGKEKLFF. The CDR3 DNA reads as TGTGCCAGCAGCGCGGGGACATCGGGAAAAGAAAAACTGTTTTTT.

The J gene is TRBJ2-1, the V gene TRBV7-9; D perhaps matches TRBD2 (5 bases). V was cut by 3 bases and J by 7 bases, with 10 bases left in between. The V gene's germline CDR1 is SEHNR and CDR2 FQNEAQ (reference sequence). This CDR3 is built from 13 residues. CDR3 sequence reads: CASSFDRGNEQFF. CDR3 DNA sequence: TGTGCCAGCAGCTTTGACCGGGGTAATGAGCAGTTCTTC. The full variable domain, in which reference TRBV7-9 and TRBJ2-1 provide the parts outside the CDR3, is DTGVSQNPRHKITKRGQNVTFRCDPISEHNRLYWYRQTLGQGPEFLTYFQNEAQLEKSRLLSDRFSAERPKGSFSTLEIQRTEQGDSAMYLCASSFDRGNEQFFGPGTRLTVL.

V is TRBV3-1 (or the pseudogene TRBV3-2) and J is TRBJ2-3; D gene unclear. Germline CDR1 reads LGHDT; CDR2 reads YNNKEL (reference sequence). The CDR3 is made up of 14 amino acids. The V and J ends lost 5 bases and 0 bases respectively, with 9 bases between them. For the CDR3, the DNA is TGTGCCAGCAGCAGAGCCGGGAGCACAGATACGCAGTATTTT. Translation: CASSRAGSTDTQYF.

The chain uses TRBV18 and TRBJ1-2, with 9 bases matching TRBD1. The CDR3 runs to 15 residues. CDR1 KGHSH and CDR2 LQKENI come from the germline V gene. J gave up 8 bases and V 6 bases, and 13 bases lay outside the gene matches. The CDR3 nucleotides read TGTGCCAGCTCGTCGACAAAGGGACAGGGAAGCGGCTACACCTTC. This translates into CASSSTKGQGSGYTF. The full variable domain, rest sourced from reference TRBV18 and TRBJ1-2, is NAGVMQNPRHLVRRRGQEARLRCSPMKGHSHVYWYRQLPEEGLKFMVYLQKENIIDESGMPKERFSAEFPKEGPSILRIQQVVRGDSAAYFCASSSTKGQGSGYTFGSGTRLTVV.